This TCR beta chain originates from a study of identifying expanded T cells in peripheral blood (dated by TCRdb to between 2018 and 2021). As for the study more broadly: Four technical replicates, made by sequencing separate aliquots from the same pool of genomic DNA, were compared pairwise. The study at large found these results: Across all healthy-donor time intervals, the beta-binomial model significantly lowered both the number of clones called differentially abundant and the false-positive rate. About 1.2 differentially abundant clones were flagged by the binomial model between technical replicates, whereas about 16 and 20 were flagged over around two weeks and four weeks, respectively. The authors expected biological variance in healthy repertoires might increase further over much longer intervals such as months to years. For all healthy donors, the variance in clone template counts between approximately two-week samples rose significantly as total template count increased.

During the collection period, no infections or other immune events were recorded for the healthy donors. Healthy-donor blood repertoires served as a training cohort to calibrate time-dependent variance in a beta-binomial model of T-cell clone differential abundance. There were 10 healthy donors in the training cohort, of whom 3 were female and 7 were male. The donors were between roughly 29 and 64 years old, with an average age of about 47 years. Whole blood was collected from each healthy donor at three time points spaced two weeks apart and obtained from a commercial supplier. For immunosequencing, genomic DNA was extracted from whole blood that had not been sorted. CDR1 is given as LNHDA and CDR2 as SQIVND, both from the germline V gene (reference sequence). V is cut by 8 bases and J by 4 bases, and the space between the germline ends is 15 bases. The CDR3 runs 14 residues from the cysteine to the phenylalanine. The entry retains the CDR3 DNA only, 42 bases that are in frame from base 1.

To note about this clone: There is no known antigen for this receptor. Base qualities are not recorded, but no much larger clone differs from it by a single base.

TCRbeta CDR3 regions were profiled with the immunoSEQ Assay using bias-controlled multiplex PCR amplification of genomic DNA. The source study handled its data this way. To quantify the absolute abundance of each unique TCRbeta CDR3 region, the sequences were collapsed and filtered. Two models were used to test differential abundance: a binomial model (Fisher-equivalent) and a beta-binomial model that adds time-dependent variance fitted from healthy donors. Clones with fewer than 5 combined templates were removed, and differential abundance was called for clones with a Benjamini-Hochberg FDR below 0.01. The form v = (b*log(k)+a)^2 was used to model beta-binomial variance as a function of total template count across the two samples. Imported from immuneACCESS, the table was reduced by TCRdb to in-frame sequences with V and J called. These copies leave out some clones; in studies compared against another copy, an unresolved V gene accounts for under half, and the cause of the remainder is not known. V, J and clone size are those of that table, while D and trimming were read from the DNA. Within this sample are around 100,000 clones, with around 88% of them counted one time only. The top ten hold over 15% of the sample.

The sequence is built from TRBV19 and TRBJ1-5; TRBD1 is a weak D gene call, 5 bases matching. Sequenced input: blood. This TCR was sampled from a person between 18 and 75 years old in good health. The DNA sequence is given as TGTGCCAGTTCCGGGACGCTTATAAATCAGCCCCAGCATTTT. Protein translation: CASSGTLINQPQHF.